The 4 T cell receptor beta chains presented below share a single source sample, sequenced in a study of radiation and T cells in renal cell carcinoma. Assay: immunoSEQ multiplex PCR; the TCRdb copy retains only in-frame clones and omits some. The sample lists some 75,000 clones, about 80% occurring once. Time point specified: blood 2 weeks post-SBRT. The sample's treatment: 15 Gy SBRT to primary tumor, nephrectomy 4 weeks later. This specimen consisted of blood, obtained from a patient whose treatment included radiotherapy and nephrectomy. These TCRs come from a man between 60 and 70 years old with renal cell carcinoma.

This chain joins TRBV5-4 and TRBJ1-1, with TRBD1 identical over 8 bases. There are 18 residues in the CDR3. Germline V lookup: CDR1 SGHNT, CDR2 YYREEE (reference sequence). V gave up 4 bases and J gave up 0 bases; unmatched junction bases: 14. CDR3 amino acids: CASSAGTGGNLLNTEAFF. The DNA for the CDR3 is TGTGCCAGCAGCGCAGGAACAGGGGGGAACCTTTTGAACACTGAAGCTTTCTTT.

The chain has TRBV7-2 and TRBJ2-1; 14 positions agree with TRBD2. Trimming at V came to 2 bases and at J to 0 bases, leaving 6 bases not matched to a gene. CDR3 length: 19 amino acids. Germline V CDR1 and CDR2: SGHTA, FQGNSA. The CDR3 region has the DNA TGTGCCAGCAGCTTAAGGGGACTAGCGGGAGTAGGCTCCTACAATGAGCAGTTCTTC. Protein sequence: CASSLRGLAGVGSYNEQFF.

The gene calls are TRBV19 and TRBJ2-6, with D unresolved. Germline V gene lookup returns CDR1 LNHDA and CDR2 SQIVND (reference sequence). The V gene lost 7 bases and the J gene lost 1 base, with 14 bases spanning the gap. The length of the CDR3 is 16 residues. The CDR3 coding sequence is TGTGCCAGTATCAAGGTTGACCCTTCTGGGGCCAACGTCCTGACTTTC. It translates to CASIKVDPSGANVLTF.

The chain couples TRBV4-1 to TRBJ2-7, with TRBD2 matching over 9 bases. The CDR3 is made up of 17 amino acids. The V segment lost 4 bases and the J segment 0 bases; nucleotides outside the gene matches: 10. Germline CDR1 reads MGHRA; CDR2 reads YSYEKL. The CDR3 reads CASSPTSGRRSSYEQYF. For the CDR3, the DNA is TGCGCCAGCAGCCCGACTAGCGGTAGAAGGAGCTCCTACGAGCAGTACTTC.